Listed below are T cell receptor beta chains from one sample, sequenced in a study of blood T cell repertoires in COVID-19. Here immunoSEQ multiplex PCR was the method, and the copy in TCRdb shows in-frame clones only, minus some. This sample yields under 250,000 clones, of which roughly four fifths are seen a single time; around 5% belongs to the top ten. Sequenced input: peripheral blood. The source of these receptors is a woman aged 70-85 years with acute or convalescent COVID-19. The CDR3 runs from the conserved cysteine through the conserved F or W. Fields, in order: CDR3 length, J gene, V gene, CDR3 protein.

13 | TRBJ1-5 | TRBV6-1 | CASSEVGGVPQHF
11 | TRBJ2-1 | TRBV2 | CASSLGNEQFF
15 | TRBJ1-2 | TRBV19 | CASSPLERPHYGYTF
17 | TRBJ1-1 | TRBV7-2 | CASSLGQGASMNTEAFF
16 | TRBJ2-3 | TRBV5-4 | CASSLELGLRRDTQYF
16 | TRBJ1-4 | TRBV28 | CASSITGGVSNEKLFF
15 | TRBJ1-6 | TRBV3-1/TRBV3-2 | CASSQPGQGTSPLHF
15 | TRBJ1-6 | TRBV5-1 | CASSLGQGDNSPLHF
15 | TRBJ2-4 | TRBV15 | CATSRSGLSKNIQYF
15 | TRBJ1-5 | TRBV19 | CASSSGGSGNQPQHF
15 | TRBJ2-5 | TRBV27 | CASSLGYRGEETQYF
15 | TRBJ1-5 | TRBV19 | CATTSTGGSNQPQHF
16 | TRBJ2-3 | TRBV20-1 | CSASGRVAGGLNTQYF
17 | TRBJ2-1 | TRBV18 | CASSPPWGQLEDNEQFF
15 | TRBJ2-1 | TRBV11-2 | CASSPQQGYYNEQFF
16 | TRBJ1-3 | TRBV9 | CASSVGQDESGNTIYF